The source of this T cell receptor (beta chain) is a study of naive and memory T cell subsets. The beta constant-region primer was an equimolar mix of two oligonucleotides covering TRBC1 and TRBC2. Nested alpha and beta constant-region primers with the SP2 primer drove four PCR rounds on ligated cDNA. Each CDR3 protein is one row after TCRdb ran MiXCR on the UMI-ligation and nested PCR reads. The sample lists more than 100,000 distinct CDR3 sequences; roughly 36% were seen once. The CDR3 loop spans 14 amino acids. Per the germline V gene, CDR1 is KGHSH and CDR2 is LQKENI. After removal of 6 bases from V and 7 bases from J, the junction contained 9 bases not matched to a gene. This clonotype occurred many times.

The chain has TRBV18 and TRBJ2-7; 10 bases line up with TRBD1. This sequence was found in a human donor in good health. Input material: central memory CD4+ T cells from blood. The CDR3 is CASSAGTGVGEQYF. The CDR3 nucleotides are TGTGCCAGCTCCGCCGGGACAGGGGTGGGAGAGCAGTACTTC.